The rows below give T cell receptor beta chains drawn from one sample of a study of T-cell memory formation after mild COVID-19. TCRdb re-derived calls from the 5' RACE reads in MiXCR, one entry per CDR3 protein. Of around 400,000 distinct CDR3 sequences in the sample, 20% to 25% were seen once. The specimen sequenced was PBMCs or a T cell subset sorted from them (not recorded which). All receptors derive from an adult woman who had mild COVID-19 (a few samples of this study predate the infection). Cell type and time point are not known. The CDR3 runs from the conserved cysteine through the conserved F or W. The order of the fields is clone size, V gene, D gene, CDR3 length, J gene, CDR3 DNA, CDR3 protein. The D gene is left open where the match is weak. Clone size is given for some rows only: seen once, a few or many times, or a class if the clone is expanded.

>few|TRBV29-1|TRBD1|15|TRBJ2-1
TGCAGCGTTGGGGACAGGACATACGGTTTTAATGAGCAGTTCTTC
CSVGDRTYGFNEQFF
>.|TRBV2|TRBD2|15|TRBJ2-3
TGTGCCAGCAGTGTTCCGGGGGGGCGGACAGATACGCAGTATTTT
CASSVPGGRTDTQYF
>few|TRBV12-3/TRBV12-4|.|18|TRBJ2-3
TGTGCCAGCAGTTTAGCGCAGTTACAGGGACTCCGCACAGATACGCAGTATTTT
CASSLAQLQGLRTDTQYF
>.|TRBV13|.|15|TRBJ2-7
TGTGCCAGCAGCTTAGAACAGGGACACTCCTACGAGCAGTACTTC
CASSLEQGHSYEQYF
>few|TRBV6-5|.|15|TRBJ1-5
TGTGCCAGCAGTTACTCAGGGGGTAGCAATCAGCCCCAGCATTTT
CASSYSGGSNQPQHF
>.|TRBV20-1|.|14|TRBJ2-3
TGCAGTGCTAGTACCGGGGGAGACACAGATACGCAGTATTTT
CSASTGGDTDTQYF
>many|TRBV9|.|15|TRBJ1-2
TGTGCCAGCAGCACACTGACTGGAAGTGACTATGGCTACACCTTC
CASSTLTGSDYGYTF
>few|TRBV24-1|.|14|TRBJ2-1
TGTGCCACCAGTGGTGGGGGCTCCTACAATGAGCAGTTCTTC
CATSGGGSYNEQFF
>many|TRBV7-3|.|14|TRBJ2-3
TGTGCCAGCAGCATACAGGGCAGCACAGATACGCAGTATTTT
CASSIQGSTDTQYF
>few|TRBV5-1|.|15|TRBJ2-1
TGCGCCAGCAGCTCACTAGCCCAGGCCTACAATGAGCAGTTCTTC
CASSSLAQAYNEQFF
>.|TRBV5-1|.|12|TRBJ1-2
TGCGCCAGCAGCTTGACAGGGTTCGGCTACACCTTC
CASSLTGFGYTF
>.|TRBV3-1|.|17|TRBJ2-6
TGTGCCAGCAGCCAAGGAGCCGCTGACGTTGGGGCCAACGTCCTGACTTTC
CASSQGAADVGANVLTF
>.|TRBV20-1|TRBD1|16|TRBJ1-6
TGCAGTGCTAGGGATCCGGGACAGGGGGGAGATTCACCCCTCCACTTT
CSARDPGQGGDSPLHF
>.|TRBV20-1|.|15|TRBJ1-1
TGCAGTGCCCGCAGTGGTGTCAGACGGAACACTGAAGCTTTCTTT
CSARSGVRRNTEAFF
>few|TRBV7-2|.|14|TRBJ2-4
TGTGCCAGCAGCCCCAGCTCCTCTAGAAACATTCAGTACTTC
CASSPSSSRNIQYF